The entry that follows covers one TCR beta chain sequence. A junction end diverges from the germline sequence, so it may reflect a read error. This entry is derived from a study of blood T cells in healthy people across ages. A sample-barcoded 5' primer and a J-beta primer mix were used in a second PCR of roughly 6 to 12 cycles. Each cDNA molecule carried a tag from a template-switch adaptor that contained 12 random nucleotides. Each CDR3 protein gets one entry after TCRdb re-called the 5' RACE reads with MiXCR. Among hundreds of thousands of distinct CDR3 sequences listed, roughly 50% were seen once. The CDR3 sequence is 15 residues long. CDR1 and CDR2 from the germline V gene are SEHNR and FQNEAQ (reference sequence).

Sequenced sample: blood. V is TRBV7-9 and J is TRBJ2-4, with TRBD2 matching over 9 bases. The end of the DNA fits TRBJ2-7 better, so the J call may be wrong. The TCR sequence derives from a man aged 60 to 69 in good health. CDR3 region: CVSSAHSGGGYEQYF. The CDR3 nucleotides are TGTGTCAGCAGCGCGCATAGCGGGGGTGGGTACGAGCAGTACTTC.